This T cell receptor beta chain was recorded in a study of stem cell transplantation in POMP-related autoinflammatory disease (dated by TCRdb to the early 2020s). With regard to the full study: It was hypothesized that MHC class I-dependent CD8+ T-cell differentiation and positive selection are impaired by defective thymoproteasomes, resulting in skewing of the TRB repertoire. The effect of POMP deficiency on T-cell receptor beta repertoire diversity and CDR3 characteristics was assessed by high-throughput TRB sequencing. Prior to transplant, the patients had skewing toward CD4+ naive T cells, low CD8+ T-cell proportions, and reduced T-cell cytokine secretion. The study at large found these results: PRAID patients showed a restricted number of unique TRB V-J gene pairings. In PRAID patients, the trend toward lower diversity and increased clonality reached statistical significance only for regulatory T cells. Across all analyzed T-cell subsets, PRAID patients tended toward lower TRB diversity and higher clonality.

The library came from the immunoSEQ multiplex PCR assay. Turning to the authors' computational methods: Shannon entropy, which accounts for clonal size distribution, was used to quantify repertoire diversity. The Gini-Simpson index (Simpson_1-D) was used to measure inequality in clonotype distribution. Sourced from immuneACCESS, this table was stored by TCRdb with only in-frame sequences that have V and J called. A share of the clones is absent; for the studies checked, an unresolved V gene accounts for under half, and the remainder has no known explanation. The V and J calls and the clone size are those of that table, but D and trimming were determined from the DNA. This sample lists 25,000 to 30,000 clones; approximately 85% were detected once. The top ten hold approximately 2.4% of the sample. A word on this clone: No cognate antigen has been identified for it. No base quality values were provided; no much bigger clone lies one nucleotide off.

Read against the paper, the sample's time point label means: before hematopoietic stem cell transplant. PRAID was a condition in which autoinflammation came alongside prominent immunodeficiency. Before TRB sequencing, T-cell subsets (conventional T cells, CD8+ T cells, regulatory T cells, T follicular helper cells) were sorted. The CDR3 goes from the cysteine to the phenylalanine over 17 residues. Of all the DNA, just the CDR3 is kept, 51 bases in frame from base 1. This specimen consisted of CD4+ T cells from PBMCs, obtained before stem cell transplantation. The clonotype originates from a human donor with POMP-related autoinflammation and immune dysregulation (PRAID). The chain was built from TRBV21-1 and TRBJ2-7; the table's D gene call, TRBD2, was not cross checked with the DNA. TRBV21-1 is flagged as a pseudogene. The DNA sequence is TGTGCCAGCAGCAAACGGGGATTACTAGCGGGGATGTACGAGCAGTACTTC. It translates as CASSKRGLLAGMYEQYF.